This T cell receptor (beta chain) stems from a study of shared clonotypes between healthy human individuals. The ends lost 7 bases at V and 3 bases at J; junction bases unmatched: 12. The CDR3 runs to 15 residues. CDR1 and CDR2 (germline): MDHEN, SYDVKM. Profiled with immunoSEQ multiplex PCR; TCRdb holds only in-frame clones, not every one. Found here are roughly 1,600,000 clones, just under 99% of them singletons; the top ten hold approximately 0.38%. Study-wide results and caveats: Apart from blood, nothing was sampled; tissue repertoires likely differ. Naive subsets generally exceeded memory subsets in estimated richness.

CD4+ cells underwent separation, giving CD45RA+ naive and CD45RA-negative memory subsets. Comment on this clone: Its antigen is still unknown.

This TCR was sampled from a man between 25 and 39 years old in good health. Material for sequencing was naive CD4+ T cells sorted from blood. The sample's subset: CD45RA+ positively selected. The chain carries TRBV28 and TRBJ2-7; 7 positions agree with TRBD2. CDR3 loop: CASTEQSGRVYEQYF. The CDR3 DNA sequence: TGTGCCAGCACCGAACAGTCAGGGAGGGTCTACGAGCAGTACTTC. Full variable domain (remainder filled in from reference TRBV28 and TRBJ2-7): DVKVTQSSRYLVKRTGEKVFLECVQDMDHENMFWYRQDPGLGLRLIYFSYDVKMKEKGDIPEGYSVSREKKERFSLILESASTNQTSMYLCASTEQSGRVYEQYFGPGTRLTVT.